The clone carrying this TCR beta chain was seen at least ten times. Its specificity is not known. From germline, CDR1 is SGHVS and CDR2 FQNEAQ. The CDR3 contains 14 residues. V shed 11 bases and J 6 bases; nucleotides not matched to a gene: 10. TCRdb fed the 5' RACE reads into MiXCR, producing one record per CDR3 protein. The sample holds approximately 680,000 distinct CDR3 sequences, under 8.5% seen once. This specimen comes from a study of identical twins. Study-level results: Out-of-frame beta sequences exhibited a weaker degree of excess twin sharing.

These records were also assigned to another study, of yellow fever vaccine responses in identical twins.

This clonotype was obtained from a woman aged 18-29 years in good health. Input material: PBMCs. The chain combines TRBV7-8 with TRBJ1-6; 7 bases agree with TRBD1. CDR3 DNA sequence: TGTGCCGCAAGGGGGGACAGTGGTAATTCACCCCTCCACTTT. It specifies CAARGDSGNSPLHF. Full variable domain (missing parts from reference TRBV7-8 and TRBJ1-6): GAGVSQSPRYKVAKRGQDVALRCDPISGHVSLFWYQQALGQGPEFLTYFQNEAQLDKSGLPSDRFFAERPEGSVSTLKIQRTQQEDSAVYLCAARGDSGNSPLHFGNGTRLTVT.